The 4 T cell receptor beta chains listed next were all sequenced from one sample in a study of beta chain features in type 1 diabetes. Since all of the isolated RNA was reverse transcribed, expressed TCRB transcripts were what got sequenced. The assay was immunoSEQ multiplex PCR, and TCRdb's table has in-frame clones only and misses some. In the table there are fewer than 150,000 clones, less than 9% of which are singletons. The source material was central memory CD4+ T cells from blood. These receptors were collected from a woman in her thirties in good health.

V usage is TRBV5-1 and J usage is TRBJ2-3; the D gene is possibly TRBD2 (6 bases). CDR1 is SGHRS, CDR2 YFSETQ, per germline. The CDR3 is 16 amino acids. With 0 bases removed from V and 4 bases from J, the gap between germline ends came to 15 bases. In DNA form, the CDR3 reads TGCGCCAGCAGCTTGGGTTTCGGTAGCGGCTCAGATACGCAGTATTTT. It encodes CASSLGFGSGSDTQYF. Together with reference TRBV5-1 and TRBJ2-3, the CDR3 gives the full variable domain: KAGVTQTPRYLIKTRGQQVTLSCSPISGHRSVSWYQQTPGQGLQFLFEYFSETQRNKGNFPGRFSGRQFSNSRSEMNVSTLELGDSALYLCASSLGFGSGSDTQYFGPGTRLTVL.

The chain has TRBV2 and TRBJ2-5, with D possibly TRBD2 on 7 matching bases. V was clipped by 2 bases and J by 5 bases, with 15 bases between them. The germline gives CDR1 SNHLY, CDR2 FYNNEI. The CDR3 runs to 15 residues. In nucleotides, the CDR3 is TGTGCCAGCAGTGAAAGGGGGGGAGGTAGCGAGACCCAGTACTTC. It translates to CASSERGGGSETQYF.

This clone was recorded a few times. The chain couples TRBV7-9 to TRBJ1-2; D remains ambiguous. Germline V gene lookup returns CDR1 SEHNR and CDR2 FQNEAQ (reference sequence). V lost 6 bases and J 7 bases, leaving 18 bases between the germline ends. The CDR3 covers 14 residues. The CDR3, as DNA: TGTGCCAGCAGACCCCCGGGAAGGATTTCTGGCTACACCTTC. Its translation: CASRPPGRISGYTF.

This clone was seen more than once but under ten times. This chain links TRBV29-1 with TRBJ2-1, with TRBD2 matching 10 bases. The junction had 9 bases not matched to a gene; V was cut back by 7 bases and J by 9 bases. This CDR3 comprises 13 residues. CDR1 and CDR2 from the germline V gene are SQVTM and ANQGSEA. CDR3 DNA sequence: TGCAGCGCAGGGACTAGCGTTCTTAGTGAGCAGTTCTTC. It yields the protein CSAGTSVLSEQFF.